These 14 T cell receptor beta chains share one sample of origin, sequenced in a study of identical twins. TCRdb itself ran the 5' RACE reads through MiXCR, one entry per CDR3 protein. The repertoire holds 250,000 or so distinct CDR3 sequences, with about 13% as singletons. This same sample was also part of a study on yellow fever vaccine responses in identical twins.

The sequencing input was memory (CD45RO+) T cells sorted from blood. Receptors were obtained from a woman in her late teens or twenties in good health.

In its sample, this clonotype was seen a few times. The V gene is TRBV7-9, the J gene TRBJ1-2; a weak D match, TRBD1 (6 bases). Per the germline V gene, CDR1 is SEHNR and CDR2 is FQNEAQ (reference sequence). The CDR3 runs 15 residues. V lost 2 bases and J lost 6, with 16 bases in between. The CDR3 DNA reads as TGTGCCAGCAGCTTACTGAGTCGGGGGGCCGATGGCTACACCTTC. It yields the protein CASSLLSRGADGYTF.

This sequence joins TRBV21-1 and TRBJ2-2; the table's D call of TRBD1 was not tested on the DNA. TRBV21-1 constitutes a pseudogene. The CDR3 has 21 amino acids. The CDR3 DNA is TGTGCCAGCAGCAAAAGGTCAGGGGGGTTTACAGGAAGCACGAACACCGGGGAGTTGTTTTTT. It yields the protein CASSKRSGGFTGSTNTGELFF.

The chain employs TRBV29-1 and TRBJ2-7; 12 bases map to TRBD2. The CDR3 loop spans 13 amino acids. Per the germline V gene, CDR1 is SQVTM and CDR2 is ANQGSEA. V lost 6 bases to trimming and J lost 6 bases; unmatched junction nucleotides: 6. As DNA, the CDR3 is TGCAGCGTCCTAGCGGGAGGGGCCCCCGAGCAGTACTTC. This sequence encodes CSVLAGGAPEQYF.

The chain couples TRBV24-1 to TRBJ2-1; tentatively, D is TRBD1 or TRBD2 (7 bases each). The V gene's germline CDR1 is KGHDR and CDR2 SFDVKD. The ends were cut back, 4 bases at V and 7 bases at J, with 25 bases in the middle. The CDR3 extends over 18 amino acids. For the CDR3, the DNA is TGTGCCACCAGTGACTTAACAGGGGTTGGGGACTATCGTAATGAGCAGTTCTTC. It encodes CATSDLTGVGDYRNEQFF.

The chain recombines TRBV7-8 with TRBJ2-1; 11 nucleotides line up with TRBD2. This CDR3 has 16 residues. From germline, CDR1 is SGHVS and CDR2 FQNEAQ. The junction had 14 bases not matched to a gene; V was cut back by 7 bases and J by 9 bases. For the CDR3, the DNA is TGTGCCAGCACCGCGTGGGGTAGCGGGAGGGTTCCTGAGCAGTTCTTC. Amino acids: CASTAWGSGRVPEQFF.

This clonotype was detected ten times or more. This CDR3 reads CASSQSVEANQPQHF. The CDR3 region has the DNA TGTGCCAGCTCACAATCCGTGGAGGCCAATCAGCCCCAGCATTTT. The V call is TRBV18, the J call TRBJ1-5, with D uncertain. V was trimmed by 4 bases and J by 3 bases, leaving 13 bases between them. The CDR3 totals 15 residues. Germline CDR1 is KGHSH and CDR2 is LQKENI.

V gene TRBV28 combines with J gene TRBJ2-5, with D perhaps matching TRBD1 (6 bases). V dropped 5 bases and J dropped 5 bases, with 18 bases sitting between them. This CDR3 contains 15 residues. Germline CDR1 reads MDHEN; CDR2 reads SYDVKM. The DNA for the CDR3 is TGTGCCAGCAGTCCCTTACAGGGTTCGGGGGAGACCCAGTACTTC. Translating gives CASSPLQGSGETQYF.

At least ten counts were recorded for this clonotype. The chain joins TRBV5-1 to TRBJ1-1; 8 bases map to TRBD1. This CDR3 comprises 16 residues. V dropped 4 bases and J dropped 4; count of bases not matched to a gene: 12. Germline V CDR1 and CDR2: SGHRS, YFSETQ. The CDR3 DNA reads TGCGCCAGCAGCCCGGGGGACCGGACAGGGAGCACTGAAGCTTTCTTT. The encoded protein is CASSPGDRTGSTEAFF. The full variable domain, with the rest looked up from reference TRBV5-1 and TRBJ1-1, is KAGVTQTPRYLIKTRGQQVTLSCSPISGHRSVSWYQQTPGQGLQFLFEYFSETQRNKGNFPGRFSGRQFSNSRSEMNVSTLELGDSALYLCASSPGDRTGSTEAFFGQGTRLTVV.

This clonotype was picked up a small number of times. The chain has TRBV3-1 and TRBJ2-1; the match to TRBD2 covers 10 bases. The trim removed 3 bases at V and 5 bases at J, leaving 7 bases unmatched. CDR1 and CDR2 from the germline V gene are LGHDT and YNNKEL (reference sequence). The CDR3 is 16 residues long. This CDR3 is CASSHLAGDSHNEQFF. The CDR3 coding sequence is TGTGCCAGCAGCCACCTAGCGGGAGATTCCCACAATGAGCAGTTCTTC.

The sample holds many counts of this clonotype. The chain recombines TRBV7-2 with TRBJ1-2; 10 positions match TRBD1. CDR3 length: 16 amino acids. J was trimmed by 6 bases and V by 2 bases; bases with no gene match: 9. Germline CDR1 and CDR2: SGHTA and FQGNSA. CDR3 amino acids: CASSLFIDRGLNGYTF. The CDR3 DNA reads as TGTGCCAGCAGCTTATTCATAGACAGGGGGCTAAATGGCTACACCTTC.

The chain links TRBV6-5 to TRBJ2-7; 9 nucleotides align to TRBD2. The germline V gene has CDR1 MNHEY and CDR2 SVGAGI. The CDR3 has 15 residues. V lost 4 bases and J lost 0; bases outside the gene matches: 4. The CDR3 nucleotides read TGTGCCAGCAGTTCGCCTAGCGGGACCTCCTACGAGCAGTACTTC. Residues: CASSSPSGTSYEQYF.

This clonotype was recorded a few times. The chain has TRBV5-1 and TRBJ1-1; 8 bases agree with TRBD1. There are 18 residues in the CDR3. The junction had 16 bases not matched to a gene; V was cut back by 4 bases and J by 2 bases. CDR1 SGHRS and CDR2 YFSETQ come from the germline V gene. The CDR3 sequence is CASSPRGPGEAPNTEAFF. The CDR3 nucleotides are TGCGCCAGCAGCCCCAGGGGGCCAGGGGAGGCCCCAAACACTGAAGCTTTCTTT.

A few counts support this clonotype. The chain has TRBV27 and TRBJ2-6; 10 positions agree with TRBD1. CDR1 and CDR2 (germline): MNHEY, SMNVEV (reference sequence). There are 16 residues in the CDR3. The V gene end was trimmed by 10 bases and the J gene end by 1 base; junction bases not matched to a gene: 7. The CDR3 DNA follows: TGTGCCAACTTCCGGGACAGGGGATCTGGGGCCAACGTCCTGACTTTC. Translated, it gives CANFRDRGSGANVLTF. The full variable domain, completed using reference TRBV27 and TRBJ2-6, is EAQVTQNPRYLITVTGKKLTVTCSQNMNHEYMSWYRQDPGLGLRQIYYSMNVEVTDKGDVPEGYKVSRKEKRNFPLILESPSPNQTSLYFCANFRDRGSGANVLTFGAGSRLTVL.

This clonotype was detected only a few times. The rearrangement links TRBV3-1 to TRBJ2-1; 8 positions agree with TRBD2. This CDR3 is built from 16 residues. Germline lookup yields CDR1 LGHDT and CDR2 YNNKEL (reference sequence). J lost 3 bases, V lost 5 bases, and 9 bases had no gene match. The CDR3 is CASSSTRGGYYNEQFF. CDR3 nucleotides: TGTGCCAGCAGCTCGACTCGGGGGGGCTACTACAATGAGCAGTTCTTC.